This T cell receptor beta chain was identified during a study of control samples from healthy donors and cancer patients (dated by TCRdb to the early 2020s). Library generation was performed with the immunoSEQ multiplex PCR assay. In its TCRdb copy, this immuneACCESS table keeps in-frame sequences only and misses some clones. Where compared with another copy, unresolved V genes explain less than half of these, and the others have no known cause. The sample table records some 120,000 clones; approximately 89% of these occur just once. The ten largest clones capture 2.9% of the sample. As regards this clone: Its antigen is not yet known. No much larger clonotype is one base removed from it; base qualities were not supplied.

The CDR3 spans 12 residues, from the cysteine through the phenylalanine. Just the 36-base CDR3 DNA is kept, in frame starting at base 1. Taken from the germline V gene, the CDR1 and CDR2 loops are SQVTM and ANQGSEA. V loses 5 bases at its end and J loses 2 bases; junction bases beyond the gene matches: 3. The sample was blood. The chain was built from TRBV29-1 and TRBJ2-7, with TRBD1 matching 7 junction bases. The sequence came from a man aged 55-75 years in good health. The CDR3 reads as follows: CSVTGTAYEQYF. The DNA is TGCAGCGTTACCGGGACAGCCTACGAGCAGTACTTC.